Listed here are 22 T cell receptor beta chains from one sample, sequenced in a study of glioma-infiltrating T cells after dendritic cell vaccination. The protocol was immunoSEQ multiplex PCR, while the TCRdb copy is restricted to in-frame clones and leaves out a portion. This repertoire shows more than 45,000 clones, roughly 80% found once; its top ten account for about a sixth. Time point noted: after dendritic cell vaccination, including at tumor progression/relapse. The sample here was blood, taken after dendritic cell vaccination. These receptors all come from a human donor with glioblastoma.

The gene calls are TRBV5-1 and TRBJ2-5, with unresolved D. Germline CDR1 and CDR2: SGHRS and YFSETQ. The CDR3 length is 14 residues. The ends were cut back, 3 bases at V and 4 bases at J, with 13 bases in the middle. The CDR3 bases are TGCGCCAGCAGCTCGAACGATTTGAGAGAGACCCAGTACTTC. Amino acids: CASSSNDLRETQYF.

The chain carries TRBV15 and TRBJ2-5; the match to TRBD2 covers 9 bases. The CDR3 extends over 14 amino acids. Germline trimming cut 5 bases from V and 5 bases from J; bases unmatched to any gene: 6. CDR1 is LNHNV, CDR2 YYDKDF, per germline (reference sequence). The CDR3 DNA reads as TGTGCCACCAGCCTGGGACTAGCTTGGGAGACCCAGTACTTC. It encodes CATSLGLAWETQYF.

The rearrangement joins TRBV19 to TRBJ1-2; the match to TRBD1 covers 7 bases. V was clipped by 0 bases and J by 7 bases; unmatched bases: 5. CDR1 is LNHDA, CDR2 SQIVND, per germline (reference sequence). This CDR3 is 14 amino acids long. The CDR3 nucleotides are TGTGCCAGTAGTATAGATACAGGGGATGGTGGCTACACCTTC. Its protein product is CASSIDTGDGGYTF. Based on the CDR3 plus reference TRBV19 and TRBJ1-2, the full variable domain is DGGITQSPKYLFRKEGQNVTLSCEQNLNHDAMYWYRQDPGQGLRLIYYSQIVNDFQKGDIAEGYSVSREKKESFPLTVTSAQKNPTAFYLCASSIDTGDGGYTFGSGTRLTVV.

The chain has TRBV5-1 and TRBJ1-1; unclear D gene. The CDR3 extends over 17 amino acids. Trimming left V 1 base short and J 0 bases short, with 16 bases between. Per the germline V gene, CDR1 is SGHRS and CDR2 is YFSETQ. This CDR3 reads CASSLYLGTLMNTEAFF. The CDR3 nucleotides read TGCGCCAGCAGCTTGTATCTCGGTACCCTCATGAACACTGAAGCTTTCTTT.

This chain joins TRBV2 and TRBJ2-7, with D hard to call. The CDR3 contains 13 residues. CDR1 is SNHLY, CDR2 FYNNEI, per germline. The V and J ends lost 2 bases and 3 bases respectively, with 8 bases between them. The chain's CDR3 is CASSEYTVYEQYF. CDR3 in DNA: TGTGCCAGCAGTGAATATACAGTCTACGAGCAGTACTTC.

The V and J genes are TRBV11-3 and TRBJ2-6; TRBD2 might be the D (6 bases). V shed 5 bases and J shed 0 bases, with 20 bases lying between them. CDR1 is SGHNT and CDR2 is YENEEA in the germline V gene. CDR3 length equals 19 residues. The CDR3 DNA sequence: TGTGCCAGCAGCCGGCCCTCGGGGAGGCTCTCCTCTGGGGCCAACGTCCTGACTTTC. As protein: CASSRPSGRLSSGANVLTF.

The genes are TRBV10-3 and TRBJ1-6; D ambiguous. V was pared by 6 bases and J by 0 bases, with 9 bases between. The germline gives CDR1 ENHRY, CDR2 SYGVKD. The length of the CDR3 is 15 residues. CDR3 nucleotide sequence: TGTGCCATCAGAACAGAAACCTCCTATAATTCACCCCTCCACTTT. It is translated as CAIRTETSYNSPLHF.

In this sample, this clone turned up a few times. This chain links TRBV19 with TRBJ2-7; TRBD2 agrees at 9 bases. The length of the CDR3 is 15 residues. The J segment lost 9 bases and the V segment lost 6 bases, leaving 15 bases of the junction unmatched. The germline V gene has CDR1 LNHDA and CDR2 SQIVND (reference sequence). This chain's CDR3 is CASSTLAGTQKRQYF. The CDR3 DNA reads TGTGCCAGTAGCACCCTAGCGGGGACTCAAAAAAGGCAGTACTTC.

This chain uses TRBV5-1 with TRBJ1-3; TRBD1 aligns across 7 bases. The CDR3 has 15 residues. From germline, CDR1 is SGHRS and CDR2 YFSETQ. J lost 0 bases, V lost 3 bases, and 3 bases had no gene match. In DNA form, the CDR3 reads TGCGCCAGCAGCTCCGGGACAGACTCTGGAAACACCATATATTTT. This codes for CASSSGTDSGNTIYF.

This sequence joins TRBV18 and TRBJ1-5; 9 positions agree with TRBD1. V shed 3 bases and J 2 bases; nucleotides not matched to a gene: 8. CDR1 KGHSH and CDR2 LQKENI come from the germline V gene. This CDR3 is 17 amino acids long. CDR3 protein: CASSPAETGGGNQPQHF. The CDR3 DNA follows: TGTGCCAGCTCACCGGCCGAGACAGGGGGGGGCAATCAGCCCCAGCATTTT.

The V call is TRBV30, the J call TRBJ1-2; D gene uncertain. Per germline, CDR1 GTSNPN and CDR2 SVGIG (reference sequence). Trimming took off 2 bases at V and 8 bases at J, with 9 bases between the two ends. The CDR3 has 11 amino acids. The CDR3 DNA follows: TGTGCCTGGAGTCCTCTTATCGGCTACACCTTC. This sequence encodes CAWSPLIGYTF.

The chain employs TRBV5-1 and TRBJ1-3; D call uncertain. Germline values: CDR1 SGHRS, CDR2 YFSETQ. The CDR3 covers 17 residues. V was shortened by 4 bases and J by 3 bases, with 20 bases between the two germline ends. In DNA, the CDR3 is TGCGCCAGCAGCCACACAGTGGGCCGTAAGGATGGAAACACCATATATTTT. Its translation: CASSHTVGRKDGNTIYF.

A single count supports this clone. The chain links TRBV27 to TRBJ1-1; no reliable D call. CDR3 length: 14 amino acids. CDR1 is MNHEY and CDR2 is SMNVEV in the germline V gene (reference sequence). Trimming took off 5 bases at V and 5 bases at J, with 15 bases between the two ends. The CDR3 DNA is TGTGCCAGCAGTACCCGGACGGCGGGGACTGAAGCTTTCTTT. The encoded protein is CASSTRTAGTEAFF.

This chain links TRBV15 with TRBJ2-7; no firm D call. Per germline, CDR1 LNHNV and CDR2 YYDKDF (reference sequence). The CDR3 has 14 amino acids. The V end lost 1 base, the J end lost 0 bases, and 7 bases lay between the germline ends. CDR3 protein: CATSRGASSYEQYF. The CDR3 DNA reads as TGTGCCACCAGCAGAGGTGCCAGCTCCTACGAGCAGTACTTC.

The gene calls are TRBV5-4 and TRBJ2-3; 10 bases map to TRBD2. The CDR3 sequence is 15 residues long. Germline lookup yields CDR1 SGHNT and CDR2 YYREEE (reference sequence). Trimming removed 5 bases from V and 1 base from J; junction bases left unmatched: 4. The CDR3 bases are TGTGCCAGCAGTTTGACTAGCGGGCGCACAGATACGCAGTATTTT. Translation gives CASSLTSGRTDTQYF. Full variable domain (remainder filled in from reference TRBV5-4 and TRBJ2-3): ETGVTQSPTHLIKTRGQQVTLRCSSQSGHNTVSWYQQALGQGPQFIFQYYREEENGRGNFPPRFSGLQFPNYSSELNVNALELDDSALYLCASSLTSGRTDTQYFGPGTRLTVL.

V gene TRBV10-3 combines with J gene TRBJ1-2; 9 nucleotides line up with TRBD1. V lost 0 bases, J lost 6 bases, and 11 bases stayed unmatched. Germline CDR1 reads ENHRY; CDR2 reads SYGVKD. The CDR3 extends over 17 amino acids. Here the CDR3 reads CAISESLQGAIRNGYTF. DNA for the CDR3: TGTGCCATCAGTGAGTCCTTACAGGGGGCTATTAGGAATGGCTACACCTTC.

J is TRBJ2-5 and V is TRBV30, with 7 positions matching TRBD1. Germline CDR1 and CDR2: GTSNPN and SVGIG (reference sequence). V lost 2 bases and J lost 1; bases outside the gene matches: 4. The CDR3 sequence is 14 residues long. This CDR3 reads CAWSHQGVQETQYF. The CDR3 DNA reads TGTGCCTGGAGTCATCAGGGGGTCCAAGAGACCCAGTACTTC.

V and J are TRBV29-1 and TRBJ2-5; 7 bases are shared with TRBD1. V trimming: 6 bases; J trimming: 11 bases; junction bases outside the gene matches: 15. Germline loops: CDR1 SQVTM, CDR2 ANQGSEA. The CDR3 runs to 13 residues. The chain's CDR3 is CSVTGASGGEQYF. The DNA of the CDR3 is TGCAGCGTCACCGGGGCGTCAGGGGGTGAGCAGTACTTC.

V usage is TRBV4-1 and J usage is TRBJ1-2; D uncertain. The V gene's germline CDR1 is MGHRA and CDR2 YSYEKL. This CDR3 contains 13 residues. V was trimmed by 5 bases and J by 6 bases, leaving 13 bases between them. The CDR3 bases are TGCGCCAGCAGCTCCCTGGGCAGGAATGGCTACACCTTC. It translates to CASSSLGRNGYTF.

This rearrangement joins TRBV6-5 to TRBJ1-1; the match to TRBD1 covers 10 bases. With V trimmed by 0 bases and J by 11 bases, 6 bases remained unmatched. CDR3 length: 14 amino acids. Germline assignment: CDR1 MNHEY and CDR2 SVGAGI. Written as DNA, the CDR3 is TGTGCCAGCAGTTACTCGAGGCGGACAGGGGGGGCTTTCTTT. It codes for CASSYSRRTGGAFF.

The genes are TRBV18 and TRBJ1-2; the D is unclear. There are 13 residues in the CDR3. Per germline, CDR1 KGHSH and CDR2 LQKENI. Trimming removed 3 bases at V and 8 bases at J, with 13 bases between. CDR3 amino acids: CASSPEFMTGYTF. CDR3 DNA: TGTGCCAGCTCACCGGAGTTTATGACGGGCTACACCTTC.

This chain links TRBV6-5 with TRBJ2-5; 7 bases agree with TRBD1. Germline lookup yields CDR1 MNHEY and CDR2 SVGAGI. With 4 bases clipped from V and 1 base from J, the junction kept 3 bases outside the gene matches. The CDR3 runs 14 residues. The CDR3 nucleotides are TGTGCCAGCAGTTTCCGGGACAGCCAAGAGACCCAGTACTTC. Translated, it gives CASSFRDSQETQYF.